This T cell receptor (beta chain) was sequenced for a study of blood T cell repertoires in COVID-19. The protocol was immunoSEQ multiplex PCR, while the TCRdb copy is restricted to in-frame clones and leaves out a portion. The sample includes fewer than 70,000 clones, 88% of them seen just once. This clone appeared a few times. Germline CDR1 and CDR2: SGHNT and YYREEE (reference sequence). Trimming took off 4 bases at V and 8 bases at J, with 21 bases between the two ends. The CDR3 sequence is 15 residues long. The TCR comes from a human donor in a cohort sampled during active COVID-19. The V and J genes are TRBV5-4 and TRBJ1-2; D call uncertain. Specimen: peripheral blood. CDR3 nucleotide sequence: TGTGCCAGCAGCCCGGCGGCCAATTTGTTTCGGGGCTACACCTTC. The encoded protein is CASSPAANLFRGYTF.